This entry is about one T cell receptor (beta chain). This sample is drawn from a study of T-cell reconstitution after alpha-beta-depleted transplantation in children. The authors prepared the TCRbeta library with unique molecular identifiers. One entry per CDR3 protein results from TCRdb running MiXCR on the PCR reads. The sample lists some 490,000 distinct CDR3 sequences; 12% were seen once. The V end was cut by 8 bases, the J end by 3 bases, with 14 bases between. In germline, CDR1 is GTSNPN, CDR2 SVGIG (reference sequence). The CDR3 has 12 amino acids. This receptor was identified in a human donor who donated a stem cell graft to a child with combined immunodeficiency. V gene TRBV30 combines with J gene TRBJ2-7; D call uncertain. This specimen consisted of PBMCs from the stem cell graft donor, obtained from the stem cell graft. Here the CDR3 DNA reads TGTGCCGTCAACTACCCAGTCTACGAGCAGTACTTC. Translation: CAVNYPVYEQYF.